Listed below are T cell receptor beta chains from one sample, sequenced in a study of T cells in Graves' hyperthyroidism and ophthalmopathy. A single record per CDR3 protein comes from TCRdb applying MiXCR to the multiplex PCR reads. In the table there are roughly 420,000 distinct CDR3 sequences, approximately 14% of which are singletons. Sequenced sample: blood. The receptors come from a woman aged 18-30 years with Graves' hyperthyroidism. CDR3s include the opening cysteine and the closing phenylalanine or tryptophan. The D gene is left open where the match is weak. Clone size, where shown, is once, few, many, or a class for clones that have expanded.

J: TRBJ2-3; V: TRBV20-1; D: .; size: few; DNA: TGCAGTGCCCAACGGGCAGGGGAACGAGATATGCAGTATTTT; CDR3: CSAQRAGERDMQYF
J: TRBJ2-7; V: TRBV4-1; D: TRBD1; size: few; DNA: TGCGCCAGCAGACCTACAGGGGACTACGAGCAGTACTTC; CDR3: CASRPTGDYEQYF
J: TRBJ2-1; V: TRBV20-1; D: TRBD1; size: .; DNA: TGCAGTGCTAAGACAGGGTCCAGCTCCTACAATGAGCAGTTCTTC; CDR3: CSAKTGSSSYNEQFF
J: TRBJ2-1; V: TRBV12-3/TRBV12-4; D: TRBD1; size: many; DNA: TGTGCCAGCAGTGCCGACAGGGACGGTGAGCAGTTCTTC; CDR3: CASSADRDGEQFF
J: TRBJ2-1; V: TRBV20-1; D: .; size: .; DNA: TGCAGTGCTCCGGGCCCGTGGTCGTCCTACAATGGGCAGTTCTTC; CDR3: CSAPGPWSSYNGQFF
J: TRBJ1-1; V: TRBV5-1; D: .; size: .; DNA: TGCGCCAGCAGCTTGGGCGGGGTAGGGAACACTGAAGCTTTCTTT; CDR3: CASSLGGVGNTEAFF
J: TRBJ1-3; V: TRBV13; D: TRBD1; size: .; DNA: TGTGCCAGCAGCTCTCAGGGGGCGCGAAACACCATATATTTT; CDR3: CASSSQGARNTIYF
J: TRBJ1-4; V: TRBV28; D: .; size: many; DNA: TGTGCCAGCAGTTTTCTGGGATCGGATGAAAAACTGTTTTTT; CDR3: CASSFLGSDEKLFF
J: TRBJ1-5; V: TRBV6-1; D: .; size: few; DNA: TGTGCCAGCAGGACGGGGGACAACGGCAATCAGCCCCAGCATTTT; CDR3: CASRTGDNGNQPQHF
J: TRBJ2-5; V: TRBV28; D: .; size: many; DNA: TGTGCCAGCAATGGGGGTTTGGAGACCCAGTACTTC; CDR3: CASNGGLETQYF
J: TRBJ1-2; V: TRBV3-1; D: .; size: .; DNA: TGTGCCAGCAGCCAAGGCTTGGGCAGCAACTATGGCTACACCTTC; CDR3: CASSQGLGSNYGYTF
J: TRBJ2-2; V: TRBV5-6; D: TRBD1; size: .; DNA: TGTGCCAGCAGCGGGCCGGGACAGGGGAGGACCGGGGAGCTGTTTTTT; CDR3: CASSGPGQGRTGELFF
J: TRBJ1-2; V: TRBV5-6; D: .; size: .; DNA: TGTGCCAGCAGCTTCGGGACCCGTGACTACACCTTC; CDR3: CASSFGTRDYTF
J: TRBJ2-3; V: TRBV20-1; D: TRBD2; size: once; DNA: TGCAGTGCTAGAGATCGGGGACTAGCGGGGGGCGCAGATACGCAGTATTTT; CDR3: CSARDRGLAGGADTQYF
J: TRBJ1-2; V: TRBV6-5; D: .; size: .; DNA: TGTGCCAGCAGTTACTATAAGGGTGGCTACACCTTC; CDR3: CASSYYKGGYTF
J: TRBJ2-1; V: TRBV5-5; D: .; size: many; DNA: TGTGCCAGCAGCTTGGGACCCGAGCAGTTCTTC; CDR3: CASSLGPEQFF
J: TRBJ1-5; V: TRBV24-1; D: .; size: few; DNA: TGTGCCACCAGTCCCCCAGGGGTGAATCAGCCCCAGCATTTT; CDR3: CATSPPGVNQPQHF
J: TRBJ2-2; V: TRBV27; D: .; size: .; DNA: TGTGCCAGCAGTTTATACCCTGAACTGACCGGGGAGCTGTTTTTT; CDR3: CASSLYPELTGELFF
J: TRBJ2-7; V: TRBV5-6; D: .; size: many; DNA: TGTGCCAGCAGCACTCTCCCCTACGAGCAGTACTTC; CDR3: CASSTLPYEQYF
J: TRBJ2-4; V: TRBV2; D: .; size: .; DNA: TGTGCCAGCAGTTACCAGCCCCTAGCCAAAAACATTCAGTACTTC; CDR3: CASSYQPLAKNIQYF
J: TRBJ2-2; V: TRBV2; D: TRBD1; size: .; DNA: TGTGCCAGCAGTGAATGGACAGGCCCCAACACCGGGGAGCTGTTTTTT; CDR3: CASSEWTGPNTGELFF
J: TRBJ2-1; V: TRBV19; D: TRBD2; size: .; DNA: TGTGCCACATTTAGCGGGAGGGGATCCAATGAGCAGTTCTTC; CDR3: CATFSGRGSNEQFF
J: TRBJ2-4; V: TRBV4-3; D: TRBD2; size: few; DNA: TGCGCCAGCAGCCAAGATCGGAGCGGGGCTGCCAAAAACATTCAGTACTTC; CDR3: CASSQDRSGAAKNIQYF
J: TRBJ1-5; V: TRBV20-1; D: .; size: .; DNA: TGCAGTGCTATGTTGGGGGTCGGGGGCAATCAGCCCCAGCATTTT; CDR3: CSAMLGVGGNQPQHF
J: TRBJ2-7; V: TRBV19; D: TRBD1; size: few; DNA: TGTGCCAGTAGTACGAGACAGGGGACAACCTACGAGCAGTACTTC; CDR3: CASSTRQGTTYEQYF
J: TRBJ2-5; V: TRBV20-1; D: .; size: many; DNA: TGCAGTGCTTTTGCCAACCAAGAGACCCAGTACTTC; CDR3: CSAFANQETQYF
J: TRBJ2-7; V: TRBV28; D: .; size: many; DNA: TGTGCCAGCAGGATCGGAGGGACCCTGATGCTCCGGTCCTACGAGCAGTACTTC; CDR3: CASRIGGTLMLRSYEQYF
J: TRBJ2-3; V: TRBV9; D: TRBD1; size: .; DNA: TGTGCCAGCAGCGACAGGGGTTACACAGATACGCAGTATTTT; CDR3: CASSDRGYTDTQYF
J: TRBJ1-6; V: TRBV4-3; D: .; size: many; DNA: TGCGCCAGCAGCCCGTCGACGGGTGCGTCACCCCTCCACTTT; CDR3: CASSPSTGASPLHF
J: TRBJ1-1; V: TRBV2; D: .; size: few; DNA: TGTGCCAGCAGCCAGACTCGGAACACTGAAGCTTTCTTT; CDR3: CASSQTRNTEAFF
J: TRBJ2-5; V: TRBV6-1; D: TRBD2; size: .; DNA: TGTGCCAGCCCCTGGGAGGGGCGAGAGACCCAGTACTTC; CDR3: CASPWEGRETQYF
J: TRBJ2-7; V: TRBV6-5; D: .; size: .; DNA: TGTGCCAGCAGTTACCCAGAAGCGGGTCTAACCTACGAGCAGTACTTC; CDR3: CASSYPEAGLTYEQYF
J: TRBJ1-1; V: TRBV5-1; D: .; size: many; DNA: TGCGCCAGCAGCCCCGGGGGGAGGAACACTGAAGCTTTCTTT; CDR3: CASSPGGRNTEAFF
J: TRBJ2-3; V: TRBV6-6; D: .; size: many; DNA: TGTGCCAGCAGTTACGCGGGGACAGCCACAGATACGCAGTATTTT; CDR3: CASSYAGTATDTQYF
J: TRBJ2-1; V: TRBV6-6; D: TRBD1; size: .; DNA: TGTGCCAGCAGTTACTCGAATTCTGGGACAGGGGGCTACAATGAGCAGTTCTTC; CDR3: CASSYSNSGTGGYNEQFF
J: TRBJ1-5; V: TRBV20-1; D: .; size: many; DNA: TGCAGTGCTAAGGCAGGCAATCAGCCCCAGCATTTT; CDR3: CSAKAGNQPQHF
J: TRBJ1-1; V: TRBV7-9; D: .; size: .; DNA: TGTGCCAGCTCCTCCCCCGCAACTGGGAACACTGAAGCTTTCTTT; CDR3: CASSSPATGNTEAFF
J: TRBJ2-2; V: TRBV7-2; D: .; size: .; DNA: TGTGCCAGCAGCTTAGTTGCGACGCACACCGGGGAGCTGTTTTTT; CDR3: CASSLVATHTGELFF
J: TRBJ2-1; V: TRBV20-1; D: TRBD1; size: many; DNA: TGCAGTGCTTGGGACAGGGGGCAGAGGAATGAGCAGTTCTTC; CDR3: CSAWDRGQRNEQFF
J: TRBJ2-5; V: TRBV7-2; D: .; size: many; DNA: TGTGCCAGCAGTGGACCTGCCCAAGAGACCCAGTACTTC; CDR3: CASSGPAQETQYF
J: TRBJ2-7; V: TRBV28; D: TRBD1; size: many; DNA: TGTGCCAGCAGTTTCTTTCCCGGGACAGGGGACGAGCAGTACTTC; CDR3: CASSFFPGTGDEQYF
J: TRBJ2-5; V: TRBV18; D: .; size: many; DNA: TGTGCCAGCTCACCACCGAATGGAGAGACCCAGTACTTC; CDR3: CASSPPNGETQYF